This T cell receptor (beta chain) was recorded in a study of blood T cell repertoires in COVID-19. About the research overall: Sources were T cells, B-cell-depleted T cells, or PBMCs; the material itself was cDNA or gDNA.

Per the original methods: Reference gene primer amplification gave nucleated cell count estimates. The method was immunoSEQ multiplex PCR; TCRdb's version includes in-frame clones alone and lacks a portion of them. The V and J calls and clone size were taken over from that table, and D and trimming were inferred from the DNA. The table has under 200,000 clones, roughly 85% seen once. CDR3 length equals 17 residues. Germline trimming cut 5 bases from V and 7 bases from J; bases unmatched to any gene: 15. The germline V gene encodes CDR1 SGHTS and CDR2 YDEGEE. The material sequenced was PBMCs or T cells enriched from blood (not recorded which). This TCR derives from a woman aged 45-59 years who had recovered from COVID-19. V is TRBV5-8 and J is TRBJ1-5; 10 bases align to TRBD1. The CDR3 loop is CASRPWGDRGKNQPQHF. As DNA, the CDR3 is TGTGCCAGCAGGCCCTGGGGGGACAGGGGTAAAAACCAGCCCCAGCATTTT.